One T cell receptor (beta chain) is described in this entry. CDR1 SQVTM and CDR2 ANQGSEA come from the germline V gene. The V and J ends lost 7 bases and 6 bases respectively, with 19 bases between them. The CDR3 has 14 residues. The data are from a study of shared clonotypes between healthy human individuals. Produced via immunoSEQ multiplex PCR; TCRdb's table is partial and in-frame only. The profile shows fewer than 1 million clones, 96% of them singletons. CD45RO negativity and positive selection for CCR7 defined naive CD8 cells, a population that excluded terminally differentiated effector memory CD45RA+ cells.

Sequenced material: naive CD8+ T cells sorted from blood. V usage is TRBV29-1 and J usage is TRBJ2-1; no reliable D call. The receptor comes from a man in his thirties or forties in good health. CDR3 sequence (DNA): TGCAGCGCAGACTCAGCGAGCATGGGCAATGAGCAGTTCTTC. It codes for CSADSASMGNEQFF.